This T cell receptor beta chain was documented in a study of blood T cell repertoires in COVID-19. Study summary: The origin of the acute and convalescent COVID-19 samples was the United States, Italy and Spain. Sources were T cells, B-cell-depleted T cells, or PBMCs; the material itself was cDNA or gDNA.

Sequenced by immunoSEQ multiplex PCR; TCRdb stores in-frame clones only, minus some. Among about 400,000 clones listed, roughly 87% were seen once. Trimming took 4 bases from V and 0 from J; bases not matched to a gene: 4. Germline CDR1 is LNHDA and CDR2 is SQIVND (reference sequence). CDR3 length equals 15 residues. Cohorts were determined from participant-reported clinical history. The J gene is TRBJ2-7, the V gene TRBV19; 9 bases match TRBD1. The sample taken for sequencing was PBMCs or T cells enriched from blood (not recorded which). The clonotype originates from a middle-aged woman with acute COVID-19. This chain's CDR3 is CASSTGTGSSYEQYF. The CDR3 coding sequence is TGTGCCAGTAGTACCGGGACAGGGAGCTCCTACGAGCAGTACTTC.